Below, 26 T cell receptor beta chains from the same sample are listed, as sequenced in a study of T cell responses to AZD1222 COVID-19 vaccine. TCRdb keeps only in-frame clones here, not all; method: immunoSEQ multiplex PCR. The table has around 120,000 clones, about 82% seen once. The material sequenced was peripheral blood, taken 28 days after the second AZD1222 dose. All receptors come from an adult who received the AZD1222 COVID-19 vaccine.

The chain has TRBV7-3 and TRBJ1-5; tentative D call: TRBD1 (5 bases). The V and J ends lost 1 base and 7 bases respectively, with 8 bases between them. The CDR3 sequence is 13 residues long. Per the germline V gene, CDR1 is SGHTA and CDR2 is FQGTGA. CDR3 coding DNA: TGTGCCAGCAGCTTAAGCGGGGGGCAGCCCCAGCATTTT. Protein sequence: CASSLSGGQPQHF.

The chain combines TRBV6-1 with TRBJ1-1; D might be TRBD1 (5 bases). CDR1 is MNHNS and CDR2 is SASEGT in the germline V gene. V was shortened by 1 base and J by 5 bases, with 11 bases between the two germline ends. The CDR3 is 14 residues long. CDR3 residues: CASSEVRGGTEAFF. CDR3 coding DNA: TGTGCCAGCAGTGAAGTAAGGGGCGGGACTGAAGCTTTCTTT.

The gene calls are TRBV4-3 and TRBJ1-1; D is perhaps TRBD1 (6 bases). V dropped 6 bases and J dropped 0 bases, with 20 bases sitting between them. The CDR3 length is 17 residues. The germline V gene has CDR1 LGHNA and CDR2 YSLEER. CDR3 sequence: CASRSGVGANMNTEAFF. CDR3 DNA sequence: TGCGCCAGCAGGAGTGGAGTGGGGGCCAATATGAACACTGAAGCTTTCTTT.

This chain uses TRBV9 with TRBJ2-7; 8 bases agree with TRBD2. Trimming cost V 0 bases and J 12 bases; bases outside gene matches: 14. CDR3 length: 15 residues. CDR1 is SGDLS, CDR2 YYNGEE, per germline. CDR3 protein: CASSVDATSDSLLYF. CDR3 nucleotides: TGTGCCAGCAGCGTAGACGCGACTAGCGACTCGTTACTGTACTTC.

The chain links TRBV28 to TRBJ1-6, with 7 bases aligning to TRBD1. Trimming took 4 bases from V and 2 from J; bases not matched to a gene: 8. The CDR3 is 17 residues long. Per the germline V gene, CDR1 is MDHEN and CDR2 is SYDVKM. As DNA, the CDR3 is TGTGCCAGCAGTTCCCCGACAGGGAACCCCTATAATTCACCCCTCCACTTT. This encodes CASSSPTGNPYNSPLHF.

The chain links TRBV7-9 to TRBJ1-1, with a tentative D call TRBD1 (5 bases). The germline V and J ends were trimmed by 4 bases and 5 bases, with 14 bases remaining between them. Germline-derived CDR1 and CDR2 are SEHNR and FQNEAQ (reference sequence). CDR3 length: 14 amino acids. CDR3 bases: TGTGCCAGCAGCTCGGACACTTCGAAGACTGAAGCTTTCTTT. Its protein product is CASSSDTSKTEAFF.

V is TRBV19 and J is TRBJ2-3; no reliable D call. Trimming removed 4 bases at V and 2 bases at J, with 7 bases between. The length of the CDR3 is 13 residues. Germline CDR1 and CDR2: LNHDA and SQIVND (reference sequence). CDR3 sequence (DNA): TGTGCCAGTAGTACACAACCCACAGATACGCAGTATTTT. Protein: CASSTQPTDTQYF.

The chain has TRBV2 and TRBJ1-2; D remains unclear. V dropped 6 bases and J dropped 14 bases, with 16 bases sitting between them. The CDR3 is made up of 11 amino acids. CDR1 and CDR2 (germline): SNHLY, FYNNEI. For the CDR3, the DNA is TGTGCCAGCAGGGATGAAAGGATCTCTACCTTC. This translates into CASRDERISTF.

CDR3 protein: CASSAGGLGNQPQHF. CDR3 nucleotide sequence: TGTGCCAGCAGTGCAGGGGGGTTGGGCAATCAGCCCCAGCATTTT. The chain links TRBV28 to TRBJ1-5; 7 positions agree with TRBD1. The CDR3 loop spans 15 amino acids. Germline CDR1 is MDHEN and CDR2 is SYDVKM. Trimming at V came to 5 bases and at J to 2 bases, leaving 6 bases not matched to a gene.

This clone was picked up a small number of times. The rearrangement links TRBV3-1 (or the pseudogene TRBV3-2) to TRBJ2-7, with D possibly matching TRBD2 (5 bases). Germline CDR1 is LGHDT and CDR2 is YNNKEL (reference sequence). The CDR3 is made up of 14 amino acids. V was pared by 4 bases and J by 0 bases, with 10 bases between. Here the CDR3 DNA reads TGTGCCAGCAGCCCGACGGAGGTCTCCTACGAGCAGTACTTC. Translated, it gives CASSPTEVSYEQYF.

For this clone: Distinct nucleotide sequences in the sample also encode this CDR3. CDR3 in amino acids: CASSLPGGSYEQYF. CDR3 in DNA: TGTGCCAGCAGCTTACCCGGCGGCTCCTACGAGCAGTACTTC. J is TRBJ2-7 and V is TRBV13; no clear D gene. In germline, CDR1 is PRHDT, CDR2 FYEKMQ (reference sequence). CDR3 length: 14 residues. V was pared by 2 bases and J by 0 bases, with 8 bases between.

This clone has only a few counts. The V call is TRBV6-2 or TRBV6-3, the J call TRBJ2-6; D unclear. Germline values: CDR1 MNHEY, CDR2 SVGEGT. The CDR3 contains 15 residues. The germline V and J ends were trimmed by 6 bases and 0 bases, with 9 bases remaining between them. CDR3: CASSDTDSGANVLTF. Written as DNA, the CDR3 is TGTGCCAGCAGCGATACAGACTCTGGGGCCAACGTCCTGACTTTC.

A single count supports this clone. CDR3 amino acids: CAISVGSNQPQHF. CDR3 nucleotides: TGTGCCATCAGTGTCGGTAGCAATCAGCCCCAGCATTTT. The rearrangement joins TRBV10-3 to TRBJ1-5, with D hard to call. The CDR3 covers 13 residues. Deletions cut 4 bases from V and 0 bases from J, with 4 bases between. Germline lookup yields CDR1 ENHRY and CDR2 SYGVKD.

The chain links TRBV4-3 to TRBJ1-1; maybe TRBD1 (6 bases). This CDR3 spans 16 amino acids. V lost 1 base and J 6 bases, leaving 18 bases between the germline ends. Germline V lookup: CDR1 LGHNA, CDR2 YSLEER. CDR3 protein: CASSQGGRGGVAEAFF. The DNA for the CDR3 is TGCGCCAGCAGCCAAGGAGGCAGGGGAGGGGTGGCTGAAGCTTTCTTT.

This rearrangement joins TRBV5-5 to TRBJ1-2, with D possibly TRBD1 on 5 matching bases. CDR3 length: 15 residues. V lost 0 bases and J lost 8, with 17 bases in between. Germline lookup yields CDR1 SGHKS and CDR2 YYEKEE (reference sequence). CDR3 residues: CASSLDPELRGGYTF. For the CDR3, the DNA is TGTGCCAGCAGCTTGGATCCGGAATTAAGGGGCGGCTACACCTTC.

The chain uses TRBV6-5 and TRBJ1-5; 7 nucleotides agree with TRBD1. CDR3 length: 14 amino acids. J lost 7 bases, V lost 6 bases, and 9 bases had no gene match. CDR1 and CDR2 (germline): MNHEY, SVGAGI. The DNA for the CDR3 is TGTGCCAGCAGGAAAACAGGGGAGGACCAGCCCCAGCATTTT. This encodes CASRKTGEDQPQHF.

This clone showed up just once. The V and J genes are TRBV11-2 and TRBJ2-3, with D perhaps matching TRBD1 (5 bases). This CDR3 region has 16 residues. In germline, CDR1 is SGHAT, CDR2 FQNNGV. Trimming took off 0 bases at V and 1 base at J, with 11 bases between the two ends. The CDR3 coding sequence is TGTGCCAGCAGCTTAGATCTTGGCAGGGGCACAGATACGCAGTATTTT. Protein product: CASSLDLGRGTDTQYF.

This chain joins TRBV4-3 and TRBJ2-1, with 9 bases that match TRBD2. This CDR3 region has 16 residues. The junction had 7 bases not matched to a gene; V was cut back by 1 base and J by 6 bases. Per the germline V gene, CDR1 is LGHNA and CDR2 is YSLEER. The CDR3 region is CASSQGFQRGVNEQFF. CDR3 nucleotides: TGCGCCAGCAGCCAAGGATTTCAGCGGGGGGTCAATGAGCAGTTCTTC.

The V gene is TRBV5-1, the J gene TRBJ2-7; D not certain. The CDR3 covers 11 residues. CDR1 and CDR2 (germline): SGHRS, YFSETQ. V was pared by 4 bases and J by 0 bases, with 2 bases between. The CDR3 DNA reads TGCGCCAGCAGCGACTCCTACGAGCAGTACTTC. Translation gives CASSDSYEQYF. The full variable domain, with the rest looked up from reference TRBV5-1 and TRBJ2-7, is KAGVTQTPRYLIKTRGQQVTLSCSPISGHRSVSWYQQTPGQGLQFLFEYFSETQRNKGNFPGRFSGRQFSNSRSEMNVSTLELGDSALYLCASSDSYEQYFGPGTRLTVT.

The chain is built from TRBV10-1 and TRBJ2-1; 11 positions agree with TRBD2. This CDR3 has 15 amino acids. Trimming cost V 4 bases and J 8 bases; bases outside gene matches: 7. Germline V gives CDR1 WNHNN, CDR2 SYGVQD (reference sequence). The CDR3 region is CASSGGTSGKDEQFF. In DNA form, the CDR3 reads TGCGCCAGCAGTGGAGGGACTAGCGGTAAAGATGAGCAGTTCTTC.

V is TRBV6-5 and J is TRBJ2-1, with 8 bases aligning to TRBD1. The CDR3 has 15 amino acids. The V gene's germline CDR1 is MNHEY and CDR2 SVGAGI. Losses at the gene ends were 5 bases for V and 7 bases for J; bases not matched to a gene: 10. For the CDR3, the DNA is TGTGCCAGCAGTCCTGCAGGGGGCGCTGGAAATGAGCAGTTCTTC. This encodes CASSPAGGAGNEQFF.

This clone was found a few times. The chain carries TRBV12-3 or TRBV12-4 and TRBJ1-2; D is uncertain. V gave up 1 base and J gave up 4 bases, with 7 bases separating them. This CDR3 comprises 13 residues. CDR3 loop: CASSLVRFYGYTF. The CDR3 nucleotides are TGTGCCAGCAGTTTAGTACGGTTCTATGGCTACACCTTC.

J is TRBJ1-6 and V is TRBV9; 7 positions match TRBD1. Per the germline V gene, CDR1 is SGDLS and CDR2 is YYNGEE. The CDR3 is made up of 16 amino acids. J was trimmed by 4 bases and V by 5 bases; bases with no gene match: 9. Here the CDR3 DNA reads TGTGCCAGCAGTCATCCCAGGGGACAGTATAATTCACCCCTCCACTTT. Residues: CASSHPRGQYNSPLHF.

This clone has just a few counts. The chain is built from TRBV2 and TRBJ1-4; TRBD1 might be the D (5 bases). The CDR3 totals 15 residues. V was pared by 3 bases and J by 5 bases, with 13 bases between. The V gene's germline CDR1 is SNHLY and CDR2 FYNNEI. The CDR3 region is CASSENRGPNEKLFF. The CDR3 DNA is TGTGCCAGCAGTGAGAATAGGGGTCCGAATGAAAAACTGTTTTTT.

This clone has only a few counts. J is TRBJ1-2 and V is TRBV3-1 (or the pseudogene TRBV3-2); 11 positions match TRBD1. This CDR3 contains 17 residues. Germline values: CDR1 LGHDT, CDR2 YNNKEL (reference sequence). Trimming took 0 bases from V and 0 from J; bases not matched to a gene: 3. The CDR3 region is CASSQELGQGANYGYTF. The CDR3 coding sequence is TGTGCCAGCAGCCAAGAACTGGGACAGGGGGCTAACTATGGCTACACCTTC.

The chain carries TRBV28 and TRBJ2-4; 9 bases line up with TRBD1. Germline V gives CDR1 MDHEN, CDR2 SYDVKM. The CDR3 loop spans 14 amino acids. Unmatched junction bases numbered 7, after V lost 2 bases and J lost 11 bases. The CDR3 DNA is TGTGCCAGCAGTTTACCAATGGGACAGGGAGTTCAGTACTTC. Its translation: CASSLPMGQGVQYF.